This T cell receptor (beta chain) was captured by sequencing in a study of Graves' ophthalmopathy and Graves' hyperthyroidism. From germline, CDR1 is LNHDA and CDR2 SQIVND (reference sequence). The CDR3 has 12 amino acids. V dropped 11 bases and J dropped 1 base, with 11 bases sitting between them. Details on this clonotype: Its target is unknown.

Amplified material comprised TCR beta CDR3 regions derived from RNA transcripts. An opening RT-PCR round employed HTBI primers and preceded a second-round multiplex PCR. From the multiplex PCR reads, TCRdb called clonotypes with MiXCR, one entry per CDR3 protein. The data show about 740,000 distinct CDR3 sequences, 40% seen once. Under 3 months in duration, the ophthalmopathy in affected donors had moderate-to-severe activity, CAS ≥3 and NOSPECS ≥4. Researchers turned away patients with other autoimmune diseases, uncontrolled infections, pregnancy or lactation. 10 ml of fresh blood yielded the PBMCs by density gradient. Whole-study findings and limits: The majority of expanded thyroid clonotypes above 0.001 frequency also occurred in blood.

V usage is TRBV19 and J usage is TRBJ1-1, with D possibly being TRBD1 (5 bases). Sequencing was done on a sample of peripheral blood. The sequence was collected from an adult man with Graves' ophthalmopathy. The CDR3 DNA reads as TGTGCCCTGGAGCAGGGGAACACTGAAGCTTTCTTT. It yields the protein CALEQGNTEAFF. Full variable domain (missing parts from reference TRBV19 and TRBJ1-1): DGGITQSPKYLFRKEGQNVTLSCEQNLNHDAMYWYRQDPGQGLRLIYYSQIVNDFQKGDIAEGYSVSREKKESFPLTVTSAQKNPTAFYLCALEQGNTEAFFGQGTRLTVV.